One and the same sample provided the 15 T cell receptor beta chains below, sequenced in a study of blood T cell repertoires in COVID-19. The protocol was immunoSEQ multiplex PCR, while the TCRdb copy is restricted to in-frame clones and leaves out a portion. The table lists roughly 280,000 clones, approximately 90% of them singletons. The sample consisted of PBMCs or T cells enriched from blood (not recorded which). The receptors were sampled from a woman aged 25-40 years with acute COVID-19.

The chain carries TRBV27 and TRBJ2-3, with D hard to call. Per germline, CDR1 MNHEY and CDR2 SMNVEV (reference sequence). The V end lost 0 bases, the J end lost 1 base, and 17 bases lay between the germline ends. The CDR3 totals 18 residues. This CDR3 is CASSLSSRGKARTDTQYF. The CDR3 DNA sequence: TGTGCCAGCAGTTTATCTTCTCGAGGCAAGGCTCGCACAGATACGCAGTATTTT.

The CDR3 DNA reads TGTGCCACCCTGGACAGGGCTAATGAAAAACTGTTTTTT. Encoded protein: CATLDRANEKLFF. The genes are TRBV10-3 and TRBJ1-4; 8 bases match TRBD1. In germline, CDR1 is ENHRY, CDR2 SYGVKD. The V segment lost 10 bases and the J segment 3 bases; nucleotides outside the gene matches: 4. The CDR3 covers 13 residues.

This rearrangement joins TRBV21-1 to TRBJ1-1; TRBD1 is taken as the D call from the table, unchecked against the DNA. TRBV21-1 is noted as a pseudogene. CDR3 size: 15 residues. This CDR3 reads CASSNWDRGDTEAFF. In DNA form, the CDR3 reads TGTGCCAGCAGCAATTGGGACAGGGGGGACACTGAAGCTTTCTTT.

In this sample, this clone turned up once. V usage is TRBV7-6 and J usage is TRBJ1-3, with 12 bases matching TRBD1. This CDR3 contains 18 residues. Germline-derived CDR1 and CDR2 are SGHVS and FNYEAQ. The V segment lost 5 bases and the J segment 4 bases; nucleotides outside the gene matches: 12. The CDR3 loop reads CASSRTPGTGGFGNTIYF. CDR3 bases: TGTGCCAGCAGCAGGACCCCCGGGACAGGGGGCTTCGGAAACACCATATATTTT.

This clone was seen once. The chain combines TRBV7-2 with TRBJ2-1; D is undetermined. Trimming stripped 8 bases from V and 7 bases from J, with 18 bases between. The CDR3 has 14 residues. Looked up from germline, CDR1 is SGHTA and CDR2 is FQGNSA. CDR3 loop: CASLKVASGNEQFF. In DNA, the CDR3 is TGTGCCAGCCTGAAGGTAGCATCTGGGAATGAGCAGTTCTTC.

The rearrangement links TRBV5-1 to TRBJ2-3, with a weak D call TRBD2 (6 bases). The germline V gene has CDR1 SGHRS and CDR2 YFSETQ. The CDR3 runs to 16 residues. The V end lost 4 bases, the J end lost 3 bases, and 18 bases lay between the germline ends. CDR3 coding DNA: TGCGCCAGCAGCAGTAACCCTGGGACTCCTACAGATACGCAGTATTTT. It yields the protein CASSSNPGTPTDTQYF.

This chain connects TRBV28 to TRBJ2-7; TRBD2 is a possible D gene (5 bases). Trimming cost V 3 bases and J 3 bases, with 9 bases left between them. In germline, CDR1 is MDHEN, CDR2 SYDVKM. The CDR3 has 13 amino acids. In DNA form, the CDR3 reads TGTGCCAGCAGTTTGCCCGGACTCTACGAGCAGTACTTC. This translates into CASSLPGLYEQYF. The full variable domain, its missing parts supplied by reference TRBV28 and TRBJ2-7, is DVKVTQSSRYLVKRTGEKVFLECVQDMDHENMFWYRQDPGLGLRLIYFSYDVKMKEKGDIPEGYSVSREKKERFSLILESASTNQTSMYLCASSLPGLYEQYFGPGTRLTVT.

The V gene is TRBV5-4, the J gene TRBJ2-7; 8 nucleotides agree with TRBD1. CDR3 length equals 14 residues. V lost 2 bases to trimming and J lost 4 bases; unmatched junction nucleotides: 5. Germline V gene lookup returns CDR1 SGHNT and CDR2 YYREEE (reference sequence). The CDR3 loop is CASSFDRGLYEQYF. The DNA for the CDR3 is TGTGCCAGCAGCTTCGACAGGGGCTTGTACGAGCAGTACTTC.

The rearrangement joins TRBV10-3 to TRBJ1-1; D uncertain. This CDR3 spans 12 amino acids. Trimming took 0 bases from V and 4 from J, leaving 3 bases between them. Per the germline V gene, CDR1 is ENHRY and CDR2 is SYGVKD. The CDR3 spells CAISESATEAFF. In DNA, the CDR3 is TGTGCCATCAGTGAGTCAGCCACTGAAGCTTTCTTT.

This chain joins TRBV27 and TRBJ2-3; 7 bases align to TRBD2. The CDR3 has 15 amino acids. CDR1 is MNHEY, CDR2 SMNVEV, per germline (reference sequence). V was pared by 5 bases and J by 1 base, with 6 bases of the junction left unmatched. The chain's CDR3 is CASSPLAGRTDTQYF. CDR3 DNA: TGTGCCAGCAGTCCATTAGCGGGCCGCACAGATACGCAGTATTTT.

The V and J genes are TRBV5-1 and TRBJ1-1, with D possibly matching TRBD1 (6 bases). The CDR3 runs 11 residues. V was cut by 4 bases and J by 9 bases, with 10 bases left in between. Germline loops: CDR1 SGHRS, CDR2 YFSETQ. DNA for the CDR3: TGCGCCAGCAGCGAGGGGGGGAAAGCTTTCTTT. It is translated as CASSEGGKAFF.

CDR3 nucleotide sequence: TGTGCCAGCTCAGGGGCTGATGAGCAGTTCTTC. This encodes CASSGADEQFF. This chain uses TRBV7-9 with TRBJ2-1, with D possibly TRBD1 on 6 matching bases. Germline loops: CDR1 SEHNR, CDR2 FQNEAQ (reference sequence). Trimming cost V 8 bases and J 8 bases, with 10 bases left between them. The CDR3 sequence is 11 residues long.

The CDR3 loop reads CASSTSATSGGRYNEQFF. For the CDR3, the DNA is TGTGCCAGCAGCACCAGCGCGACTAGCGGGGGACGATACAATGAGCAGTTCTTC. The V gene is TRBV11-2, the J gene TRBJ2-1, with 12 bases lining up with TRBD2. Trimming took 5 bases from V and 4 from J; bases not matched to a gene: 12. This CDR3 has 18 residues. CDR1 and CDR2 (germline): SGHAT, FQNNGV.

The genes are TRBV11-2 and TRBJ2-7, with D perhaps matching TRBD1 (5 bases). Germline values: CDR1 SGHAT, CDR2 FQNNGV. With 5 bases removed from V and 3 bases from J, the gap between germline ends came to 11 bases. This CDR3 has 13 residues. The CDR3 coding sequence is TGTGCCAGCAGCCGTGCAGGGAACTACGAGCAGTACTTC. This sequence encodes CASSRAGNYEQYF.

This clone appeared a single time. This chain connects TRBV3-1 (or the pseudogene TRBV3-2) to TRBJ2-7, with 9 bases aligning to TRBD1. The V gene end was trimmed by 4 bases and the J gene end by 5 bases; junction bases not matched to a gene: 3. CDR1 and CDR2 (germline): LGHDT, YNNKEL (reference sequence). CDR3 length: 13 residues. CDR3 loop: CASSPQGAHEQYF. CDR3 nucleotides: TGTGCCAGCAGCCCACAGGGGGCCCACGAGCAGTACTTC.